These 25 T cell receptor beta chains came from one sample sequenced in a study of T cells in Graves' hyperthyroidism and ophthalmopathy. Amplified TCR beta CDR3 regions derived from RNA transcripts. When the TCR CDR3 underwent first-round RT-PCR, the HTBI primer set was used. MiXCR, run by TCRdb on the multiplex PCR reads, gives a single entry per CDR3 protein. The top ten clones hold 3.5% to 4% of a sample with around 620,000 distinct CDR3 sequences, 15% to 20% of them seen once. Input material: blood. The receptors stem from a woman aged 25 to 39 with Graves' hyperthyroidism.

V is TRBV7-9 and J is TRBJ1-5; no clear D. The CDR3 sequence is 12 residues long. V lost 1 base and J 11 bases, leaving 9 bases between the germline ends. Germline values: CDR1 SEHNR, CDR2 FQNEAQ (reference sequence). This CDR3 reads CASSLDVGAQHF. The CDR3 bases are TGTGCCAGCAGCTTAGATGTTGGGGCCCAGCATTTT. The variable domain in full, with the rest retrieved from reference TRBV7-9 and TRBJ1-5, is DTGVSQNPRHKITKRGQNVTFRCDPISEHNRLYWYRQTLGQGPEFLTYFQNEAQLEKSRLLSDRFSAERPKGSFSTLEIQRTEQGDSAMYLCASSLDVGAQHFGDGTRLSIL.

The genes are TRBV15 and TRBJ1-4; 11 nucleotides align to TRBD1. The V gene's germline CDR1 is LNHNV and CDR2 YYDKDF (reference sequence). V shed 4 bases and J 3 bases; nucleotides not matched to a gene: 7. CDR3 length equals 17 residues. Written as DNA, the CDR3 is TGTGCCACCAGCACCACCGGGACAGGGGGTGCTAATGAAAAACTGTTTTTT. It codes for CATSTTGTGGANEKLFF.

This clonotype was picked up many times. DNA for the CDR3: TGTGCCAGCAGTTTGGGGACAGCGCCTCAAGAGACCCAGTACTTC. Translation gives CASSLGTAPQETQYF. This chain connects TRBV28 to TRBJ2-5, with 7 bases matching TRBD1. The CDR3 totals 15 residues. V dropped 3 bases and J dropped 2; count of bases not matched to a gene: 6. Germline CDR1 and CDR2: MDHEN and SYDVKM.

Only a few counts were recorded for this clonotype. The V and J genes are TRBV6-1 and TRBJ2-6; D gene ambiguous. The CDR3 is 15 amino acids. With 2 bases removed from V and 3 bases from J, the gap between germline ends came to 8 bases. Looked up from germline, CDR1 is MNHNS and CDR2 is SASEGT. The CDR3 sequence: CASSEMGFGANVLTF. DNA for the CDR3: TGTGCCAGCAGTGAAATGGGATTTGGGGCCAACGTCCTGACTTTC.

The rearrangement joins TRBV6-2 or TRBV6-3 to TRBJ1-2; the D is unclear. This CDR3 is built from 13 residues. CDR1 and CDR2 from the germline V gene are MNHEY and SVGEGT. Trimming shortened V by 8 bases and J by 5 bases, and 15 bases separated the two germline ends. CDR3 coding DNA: TGTGCCAGCTCCCCCGCACATGGATATGGCTACACCTTC. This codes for CASSPAHGYGYTF.

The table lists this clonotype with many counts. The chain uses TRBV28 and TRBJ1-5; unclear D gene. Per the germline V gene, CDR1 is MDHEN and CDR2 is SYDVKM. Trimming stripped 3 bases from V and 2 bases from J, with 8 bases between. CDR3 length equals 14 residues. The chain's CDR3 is CASSFGWRNQPQHF. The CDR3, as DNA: TGTGCCAGCAGTTTCGGGTGGCGCAATCAGCCCCAGCATTTT.

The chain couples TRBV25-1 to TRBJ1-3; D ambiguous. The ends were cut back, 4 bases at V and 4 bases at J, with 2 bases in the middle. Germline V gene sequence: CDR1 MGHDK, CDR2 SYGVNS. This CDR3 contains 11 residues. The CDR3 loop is CASSGGNTIYF. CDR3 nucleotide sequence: TGTGCCAGCAGTGGAGGAAACACCATATATTTT.

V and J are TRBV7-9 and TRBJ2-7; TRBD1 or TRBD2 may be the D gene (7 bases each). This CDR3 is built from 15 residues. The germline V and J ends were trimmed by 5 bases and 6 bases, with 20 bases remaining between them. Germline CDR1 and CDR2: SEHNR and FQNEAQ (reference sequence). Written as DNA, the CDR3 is TGTGCCAGCAGCCCCAGGGGGAGGTCGGGGGGCGAGCAGTACTTC. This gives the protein CASSPRGRSGGEQYF.

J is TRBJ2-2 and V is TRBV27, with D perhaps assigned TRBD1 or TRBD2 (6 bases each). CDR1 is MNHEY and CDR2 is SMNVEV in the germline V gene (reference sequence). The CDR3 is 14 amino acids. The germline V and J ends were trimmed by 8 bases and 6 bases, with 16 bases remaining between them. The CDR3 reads CASRGGWSAGELFF. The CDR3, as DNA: TGTGCCAGCCGAGGGGGGTGGTCGGCCGGGGAGCTGTTTTTT.

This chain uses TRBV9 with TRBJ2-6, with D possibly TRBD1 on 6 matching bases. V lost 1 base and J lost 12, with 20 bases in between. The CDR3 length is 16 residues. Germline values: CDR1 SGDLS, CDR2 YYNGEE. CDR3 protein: CASSVMGQLNVGVLTF. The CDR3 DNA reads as TGTGCCAGCAGCGTAATGGGACAACTAAACGTCGGCGTCCTGACTTTC.

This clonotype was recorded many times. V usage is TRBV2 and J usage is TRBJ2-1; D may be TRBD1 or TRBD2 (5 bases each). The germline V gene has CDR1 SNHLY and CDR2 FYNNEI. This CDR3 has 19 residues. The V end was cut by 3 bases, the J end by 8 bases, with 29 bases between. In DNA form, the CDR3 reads TGTGCCAGCAGTGATACGAAACACATTGGGACCCTTAGATTCGATGAGCAGTTCTTC. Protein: CASSDTKHIGTLRFDEQFF. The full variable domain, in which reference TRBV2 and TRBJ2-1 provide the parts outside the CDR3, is EPEVTQTPSHQVTQMGQEVILRCVPISNHLYFYWYRQILGQKVEFLVSFYNNEISEKSEIFDDQFSVERPDGSNFTLKIRSTKLEDSAMYFCASSDTKHIGTLRFDEQFFGPGTRLTVL.

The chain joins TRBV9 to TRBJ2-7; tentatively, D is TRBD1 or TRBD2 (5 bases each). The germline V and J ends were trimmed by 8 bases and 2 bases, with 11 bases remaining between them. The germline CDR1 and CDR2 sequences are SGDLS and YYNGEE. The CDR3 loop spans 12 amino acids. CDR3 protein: CARAGRTYEQYF. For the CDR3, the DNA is TGTGCCAGGGCAGGGAGAACCTACGAGCAGTACTTC.

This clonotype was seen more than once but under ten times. The CDR3, as DNA: TGTGCCAGCAGTTACTCGGGACTAGCGGGGAACACCGGGGAGCTGTTTTTT. Protein: CASSYSGLAGNTGELFF. The J gene is TRBJ2-2, the V gene TRBV6-5; 12 bases agree with TRBD2. The V and J ends lost 0 bases and 1 base, in that order; junction bases with no gene match: 0. The germline V gene has CDR1 MNHEY and CDR2 SVGAGI. The CDR3 is 17 amino acids.

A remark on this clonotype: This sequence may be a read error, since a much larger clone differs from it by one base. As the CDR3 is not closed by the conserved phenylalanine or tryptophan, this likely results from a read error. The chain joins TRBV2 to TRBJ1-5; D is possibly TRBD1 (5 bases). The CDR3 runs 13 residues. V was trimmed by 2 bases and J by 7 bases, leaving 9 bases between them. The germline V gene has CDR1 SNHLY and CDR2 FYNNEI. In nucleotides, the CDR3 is TGTGCCAGCAGTGAATCGGGGGTCCAGCCCCAGCATCTT. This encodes CASSESGVQPQHL.

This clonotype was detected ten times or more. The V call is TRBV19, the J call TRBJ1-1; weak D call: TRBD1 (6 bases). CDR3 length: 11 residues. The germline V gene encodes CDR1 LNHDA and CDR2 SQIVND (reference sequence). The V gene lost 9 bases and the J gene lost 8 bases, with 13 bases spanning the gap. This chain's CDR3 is CASSGGTEAFF. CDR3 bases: TGTGCCAGCAGCGGGGGGACAGAAGCTTTCTTT.

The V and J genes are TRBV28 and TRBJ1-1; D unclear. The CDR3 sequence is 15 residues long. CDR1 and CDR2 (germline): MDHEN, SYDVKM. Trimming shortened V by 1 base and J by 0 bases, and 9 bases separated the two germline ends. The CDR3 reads CASSLSPGVNTEAFF. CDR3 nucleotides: TGTGCCAGCAGTTTATCGCCGGGAGTGAACACTGAAGCTTTCTTT.

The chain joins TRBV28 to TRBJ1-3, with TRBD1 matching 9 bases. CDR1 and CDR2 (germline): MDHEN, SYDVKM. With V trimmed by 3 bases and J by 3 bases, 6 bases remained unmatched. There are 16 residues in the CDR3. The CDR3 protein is CASSFSGTGIGNTIYF. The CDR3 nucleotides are TGTGCCAGCAGTTTCTCCGGGACAGGGATTGGAAACACCATATATTTT.

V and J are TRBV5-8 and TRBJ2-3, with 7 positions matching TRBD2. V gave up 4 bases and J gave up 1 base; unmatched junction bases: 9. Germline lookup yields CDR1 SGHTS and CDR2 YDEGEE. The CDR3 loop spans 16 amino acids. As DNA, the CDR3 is TGTGCCAGCAGCATAACGCGGGGGACCGGCACAGATACGCAGTATTTT. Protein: CASSITRGTGTDTQYF.

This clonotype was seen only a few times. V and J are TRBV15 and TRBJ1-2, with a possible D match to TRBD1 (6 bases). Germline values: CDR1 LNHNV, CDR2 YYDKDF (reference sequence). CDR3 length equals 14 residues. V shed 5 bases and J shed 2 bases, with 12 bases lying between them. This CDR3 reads CATSPPGVNYGYTF. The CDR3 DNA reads TGTGCCACCAGCCCTCCAGGGGTCAACTATGGCTACACCTTC.

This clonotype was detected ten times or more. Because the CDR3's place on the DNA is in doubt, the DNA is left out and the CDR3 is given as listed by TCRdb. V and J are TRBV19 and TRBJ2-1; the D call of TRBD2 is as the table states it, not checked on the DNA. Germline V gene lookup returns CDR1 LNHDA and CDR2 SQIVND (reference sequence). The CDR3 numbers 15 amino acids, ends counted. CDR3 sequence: CASTSGGSSYNEQFF.

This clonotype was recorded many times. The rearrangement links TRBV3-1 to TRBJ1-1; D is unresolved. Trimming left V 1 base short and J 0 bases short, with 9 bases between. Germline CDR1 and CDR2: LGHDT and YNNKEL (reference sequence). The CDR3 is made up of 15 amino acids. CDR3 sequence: CASSQGQTLNTEAFF. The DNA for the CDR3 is TGTGCCAGCAGCCAAGGCCAGACCTTGAACACTGAAGCTTTCTTT.

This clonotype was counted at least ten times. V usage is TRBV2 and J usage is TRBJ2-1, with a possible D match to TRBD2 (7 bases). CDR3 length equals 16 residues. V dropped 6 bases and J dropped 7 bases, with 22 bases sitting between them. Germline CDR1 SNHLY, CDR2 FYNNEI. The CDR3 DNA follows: TGTGCCAGCAGGGGGGGCCTAGCGGCCGGGCTGAATGAGCAGTTCTTC. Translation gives CASRGGLAAGLNEQFF.

For the CDR3, the DNA is TGTGCCAGCAGTGAAGCCCTCTTACAGGGAGCTAATTCACCCCTCCACTTT. Protein sequence: CASSEALLQGANSPLHF. The chain links TRBV6-1 to TRBJ1-6; D may be TRBD1 (6 bases). Per the germline V gene, CDR1 is MNHNS and CDR2 is SASEGT. The CDR3 loop spans 17 amino acids. V dropped 0 bases and J dropped 6 bases, with 15 bases sitting between them.

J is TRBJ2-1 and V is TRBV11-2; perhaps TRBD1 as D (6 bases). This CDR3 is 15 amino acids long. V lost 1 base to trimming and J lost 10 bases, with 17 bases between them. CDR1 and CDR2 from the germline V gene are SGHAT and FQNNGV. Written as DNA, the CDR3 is TGTGCCAGCAGCTTAGTCGGGACACCCTACTACGAGCAGTTCTTC. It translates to CASSLVGTPYYEQFF.

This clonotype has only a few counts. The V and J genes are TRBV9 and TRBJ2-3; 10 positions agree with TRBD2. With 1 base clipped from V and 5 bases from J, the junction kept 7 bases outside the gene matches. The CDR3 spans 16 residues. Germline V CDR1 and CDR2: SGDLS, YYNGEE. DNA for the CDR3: TGTGCCAGCAGCGTACAGAGCGGGAGGGCCGAAGATACGCAGTATTTT. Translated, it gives CASSVQSGRAEDTQYF.